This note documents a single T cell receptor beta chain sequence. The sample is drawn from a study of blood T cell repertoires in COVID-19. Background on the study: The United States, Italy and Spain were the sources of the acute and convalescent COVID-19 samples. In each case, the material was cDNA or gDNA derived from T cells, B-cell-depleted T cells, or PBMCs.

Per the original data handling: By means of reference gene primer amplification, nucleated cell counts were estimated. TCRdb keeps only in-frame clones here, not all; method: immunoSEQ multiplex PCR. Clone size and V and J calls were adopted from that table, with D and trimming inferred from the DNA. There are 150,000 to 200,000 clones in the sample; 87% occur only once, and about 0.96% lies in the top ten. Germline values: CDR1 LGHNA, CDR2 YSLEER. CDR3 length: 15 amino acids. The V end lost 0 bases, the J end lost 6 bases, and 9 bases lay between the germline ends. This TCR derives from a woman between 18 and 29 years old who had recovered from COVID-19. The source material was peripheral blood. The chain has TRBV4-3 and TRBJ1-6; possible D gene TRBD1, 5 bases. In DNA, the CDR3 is TGCGCCAGCAGCCAAGAGGTCAGGGCTAATTCACCCCTCCACTTT. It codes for CASSQEVRANSPLHF.